The 3 T cell receptor beta chains reported below all come from one sample, sequenced in a study of T cells after yellow fever vaccination. TCRdb passed the 5' RACE reads through MiXCR, listing each CDR3 protein once. In the table there are under 300,000 distinct CDR3 sequences, about 7% of which are singletons. The specimen was CD4+ T cells sorted from PBMCs, collected 15 days after the yellow fever booster vaccination. These TCRs come from a man aged 25 to 40 who received the YFV17D yellow fever vaccine.

The chain couples TRBV30 to TRBJ1-2, with D unresolved. The length of the CDR3 is 14 residues. Trimming removed 0 bases at V and 2 bases at J, with 10 bases between. CDR1 is GTSNPN, CDR2 SVGIG, per germline (reference sequence). CDR3 nucleotide sequence: TGTGCCTGGAGTGTAGTATTCGTGAACTATGGCTACACCTTC. Its protein product is CAWSVVFVNYGYTF.

The sample holds a few counts of this clonotype. The J gene is TRBJ2-1, the V gene TRBV20-1; the D gene is possibly TRBD2 (5 bases). There are 13 residues in the CDR3. Trimming removed 1 base from V and 4 bases from J, with 8 bases in between. The germline V gene encodes CDR1 DFQATT and CDR2 SNEGSKA (reference sequence). The CDR3 sequence is CSARAGSYNEQFF. The CDR3 nucleotides are TGCAGTGCTAGAGCGGGATCATACAATGAGCAGTTCTTC.

The J gene is TRBJ1-2, the V gene TRBV6-5; 10 bases map to TRBD1. There are 13 residues in the CDR3. Germline loops: CDR1 MNHEY, CDR2 SVGAGI. With V trimmed by 5 bases and J by 8 bases, 5 bases remained unmatched. The CDR3 nucleotides read TGTGCCAGCAGTACTGGGACAGGGGCCGGCTACACCTTC. Amino acid sequence: CASSTGTGAGYTF.